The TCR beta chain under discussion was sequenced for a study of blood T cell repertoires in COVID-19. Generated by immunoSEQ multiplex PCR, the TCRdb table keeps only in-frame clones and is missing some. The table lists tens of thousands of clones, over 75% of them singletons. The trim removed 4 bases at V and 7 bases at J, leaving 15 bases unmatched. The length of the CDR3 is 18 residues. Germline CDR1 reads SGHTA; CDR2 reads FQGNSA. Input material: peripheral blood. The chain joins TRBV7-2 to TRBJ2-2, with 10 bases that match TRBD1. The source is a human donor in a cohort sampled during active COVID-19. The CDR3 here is CASSSLTLGTGVGGELFF. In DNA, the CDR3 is TGTGCCAGCAGCTCTTTGACCCTCGGGACAGGGGTTGGCGGGGAGCTGTTTTTT.